The entry below describes one TCR beta chain. Its antigen is as yet unknown. This CDR3 contains 13 residues. Trimming removed 5 bases at V and 13 bases at J, with 20 bases between. The data were obtained in a study of tumor-infiltrating lymphocytes in primary liver carcinoma. In the study overall: Samples returned roughly 3.5 to 8 million productive TCRbeta reads, a yield that was similar across tissue types. Study-wide results and caveats: Tumor specimens were characterized by a significantly higher top-250-clone fraction than blood (p = 0.039).

It was from roughly 20-30 mg of unsorted bulk tissue that RNA and DNA were co-extracted. TCR beta cDNA was reverse-transcribed from about 500 ng of total RNA. The reaction used a constant-region primer and ProtoScript II reverse transcriptase. Three nested multiplex PCR rounds, a slightly modified ARM-PCR method, built the TCR beta libraries. Each of the first two PCR rounds ran 9 to 11 cycles with TRBV1-TRBV30 forward and C-beta reverse primers. TCRdb re-analysed the multiplex PCR reads in MiXCR, keeping a single row per CDR3 protein. The repertoire includes tens of thousands of distinct CDR3 sequences, 72% of them detected once, and roughly 21% sits in the top ten.

The chain is built from TRBV12-3 or TRBV12-4 and TRBJ1-1; TRBD1 is a possible D gene (6 bases). The TCR was taken from a man aged 40-49 years with primary liver carcinoma and hepatitis B virus infection. Sequenced sample: liver tumor tissue from sampling region 1. The subset here: tumor region T1, superior pole. The CDR3, as DNA: TGTGCCAGCAGTCTCCTATACAGGGACAAAGGTTTCTTT. Its translation is CASSLLYRDKGFF.